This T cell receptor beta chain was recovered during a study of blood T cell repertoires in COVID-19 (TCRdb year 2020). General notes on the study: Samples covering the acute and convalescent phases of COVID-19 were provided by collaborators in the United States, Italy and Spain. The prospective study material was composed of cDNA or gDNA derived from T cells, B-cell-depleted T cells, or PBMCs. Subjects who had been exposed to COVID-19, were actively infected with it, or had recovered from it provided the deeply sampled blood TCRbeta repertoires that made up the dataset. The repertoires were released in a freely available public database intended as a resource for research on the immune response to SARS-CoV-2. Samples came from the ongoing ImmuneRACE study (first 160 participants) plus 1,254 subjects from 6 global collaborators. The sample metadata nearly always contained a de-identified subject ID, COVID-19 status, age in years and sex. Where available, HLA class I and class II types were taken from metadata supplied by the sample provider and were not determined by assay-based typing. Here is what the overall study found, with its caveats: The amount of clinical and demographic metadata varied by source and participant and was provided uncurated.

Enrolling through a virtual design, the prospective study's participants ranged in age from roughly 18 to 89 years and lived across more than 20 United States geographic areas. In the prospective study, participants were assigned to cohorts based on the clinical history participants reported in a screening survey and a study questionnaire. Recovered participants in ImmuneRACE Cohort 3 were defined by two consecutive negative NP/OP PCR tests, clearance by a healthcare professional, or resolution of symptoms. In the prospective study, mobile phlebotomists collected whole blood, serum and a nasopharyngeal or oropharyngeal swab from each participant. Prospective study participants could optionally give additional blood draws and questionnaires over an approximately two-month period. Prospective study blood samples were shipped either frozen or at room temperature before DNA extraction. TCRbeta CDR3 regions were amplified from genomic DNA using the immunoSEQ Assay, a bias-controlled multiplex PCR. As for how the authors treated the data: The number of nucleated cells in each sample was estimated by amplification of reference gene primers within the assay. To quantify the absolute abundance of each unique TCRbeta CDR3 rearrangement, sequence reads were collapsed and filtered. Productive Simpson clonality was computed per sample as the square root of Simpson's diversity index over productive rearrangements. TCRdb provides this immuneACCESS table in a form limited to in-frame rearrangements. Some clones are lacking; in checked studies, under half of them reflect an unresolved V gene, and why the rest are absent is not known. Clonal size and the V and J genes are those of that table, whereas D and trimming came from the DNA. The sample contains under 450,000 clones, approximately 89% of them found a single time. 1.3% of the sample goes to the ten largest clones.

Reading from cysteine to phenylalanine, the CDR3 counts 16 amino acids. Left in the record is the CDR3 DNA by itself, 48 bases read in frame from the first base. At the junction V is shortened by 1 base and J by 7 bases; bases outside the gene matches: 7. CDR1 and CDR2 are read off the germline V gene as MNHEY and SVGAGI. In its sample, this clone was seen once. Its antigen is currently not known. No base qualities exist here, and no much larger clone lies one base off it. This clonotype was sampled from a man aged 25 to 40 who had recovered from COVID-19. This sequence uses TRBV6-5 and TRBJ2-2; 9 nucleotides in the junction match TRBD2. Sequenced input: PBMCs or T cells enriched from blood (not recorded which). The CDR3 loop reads CASSYFPSGEDGELFF. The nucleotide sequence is TGTGCCAGCAGTTACTTTCCTAGCGGGGAGGACGGGGAGCTGTTTTTT.